This T cell receptor beta chain was observed in a study of blood T cell repertoires in COVID-19 (dated by TCRdb to 2018 to 2020). Regarding the study in general: Collaborator samples came from the United States, Italy and Spain and covered acute and convalescent phases of COVID-19. HLA class I and class II types, where available, came from metadata supplied by the sample provider rather than from assay-based typing. The samples were drawn from the first 160 participants of the ongoing ImmuneRACE study and from roughly 1,300 subjects provided by 6 global collaborators. Deeply sampled blood TCRbeta repertoires from subjects exposed to, actively infected with, or recovered from COVID-19 were included in the dataset. The repertoires were released in a freely available public database meant as a resource for research on the immune response to SARS-CoV-2. The prospective study material was composed of cDNA or gDNA derived from T cells, B-cell-depleted T cells, or PBMCs. The sample metadata nearly always contained a de-identified subject ID, COVID-19 status, age in years and sex. What the authors observed across the whole study: Clinical and demographic metadata were provided uncurated, with the amount varying by source and participant.

Each collaborating institution followed its own protocols to collect whole blood in K2EDTA tubes. For TCRbeta analysis, collaborators shipped samples in one of three forms: frozen whole blood, isolated PBMCs, or DNA extracted from either of those sample types. This clone occurred once. Its target antigen remains unknown. There are no base qualities to consult, and no much larger clone falls within one base. The immunoSEQ Assay, a bias-controlled multiplex PCR, was used to amplify TCRbeta CDR3 regions from genomic DNA. Per the authors' processing: Nucleated cell counts per sample were estimated from amplification of reference gene primers within the assay. Sequence reads were collapsed and filtered to measure the absolute abundance of every unique TCRbeta CDR3 rearrangement. For each sample, productive Simpson clonality was calculated as the square root of Simpson's diversity index across productive rearrangements. TCRdb holds this immuneACCESS table with in-frame rearrangements only. Some clones are missing; in checked studies, unresolved V genes explain under half, and the rest has no known cause. V, J and clone size derive from that table, while D and trimming were established from the DNA sequence. The table for this sample lists about 380,000 clones; 85% of them were counted only once. Of the sample, roughly 3.7% falls within the top ten clones.

The source is a woman aged 18-29 years with acute or convalescent COVID-19. The sequenced sample consisted of peripheral blood.

For the CDR3, the sequence is CASGPGTSGRVTGELFF. The DNA is TGTGCTAGTGGCCCCGGGACTAGCGGGAGGGTCACCGGGGAGCTGTTTTTT. The V gene is TRBV12-5 and the J gene is TRBJ2-2; TRBD2 lines up with 16 middle nucleotides. There are 17 amino acids in the CDR3, from cysteine to phenylalanine inclusive. Only CDR3 DNA remains: 51 bases, in frame from the first base. From the germline V gene, CDR1 is LGHNT and CDR2 is FRNRAP. V trim: 6 bases; J trim: 4 bases; unmatched bases: 5.